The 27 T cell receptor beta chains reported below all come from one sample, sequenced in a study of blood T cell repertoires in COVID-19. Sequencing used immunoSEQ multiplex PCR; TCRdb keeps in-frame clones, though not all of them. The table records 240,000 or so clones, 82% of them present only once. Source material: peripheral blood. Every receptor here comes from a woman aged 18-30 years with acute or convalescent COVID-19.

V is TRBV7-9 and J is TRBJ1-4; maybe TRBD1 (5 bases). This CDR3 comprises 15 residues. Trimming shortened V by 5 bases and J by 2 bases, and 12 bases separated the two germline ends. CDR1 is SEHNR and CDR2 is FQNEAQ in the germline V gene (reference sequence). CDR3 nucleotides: TGTGCCAGCAGCCGAGGGGAGGGCACTAATGAAAAACTGTTTTTT. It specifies CASSRGEGTNEKLFF. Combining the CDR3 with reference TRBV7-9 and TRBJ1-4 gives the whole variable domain DTGVSQNPRHKITKRGQNVTFRCDPISEHNRLYWYRQTLGQGPEFLTYFQNEAQLEKSRLLSDRFSAERPKGSFSTLEIQRTEQGDSAMYLCASSRGEGTNEKLFFGSGTQLSVL.

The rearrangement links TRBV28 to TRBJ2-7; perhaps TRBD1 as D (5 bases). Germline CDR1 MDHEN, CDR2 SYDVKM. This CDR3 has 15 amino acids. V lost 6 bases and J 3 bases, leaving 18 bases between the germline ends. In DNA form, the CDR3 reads TGTGCCAGCAGGACCTGGGGCAGCCCTTTCTACGAGCAGTACTTC. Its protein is CASRTWGSPFYEQYF.

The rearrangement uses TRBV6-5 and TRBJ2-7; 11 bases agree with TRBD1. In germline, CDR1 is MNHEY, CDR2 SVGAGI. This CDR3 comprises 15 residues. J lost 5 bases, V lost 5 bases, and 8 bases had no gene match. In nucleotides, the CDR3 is TGTGCCAGCAGTCCCCTGGACAGGGGGCCCCACGAGCAGTACTTC. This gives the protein CASSPLDRGPHEQYF.

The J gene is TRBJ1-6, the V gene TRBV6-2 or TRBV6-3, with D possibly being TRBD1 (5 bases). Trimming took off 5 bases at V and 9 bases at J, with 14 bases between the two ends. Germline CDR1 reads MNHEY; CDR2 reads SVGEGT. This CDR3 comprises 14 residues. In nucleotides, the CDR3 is TGTGCCAGCAGTGAGGAGATCGGGGGTTCACCCCTCCACTTT. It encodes CASSEEIGGSPLHF.

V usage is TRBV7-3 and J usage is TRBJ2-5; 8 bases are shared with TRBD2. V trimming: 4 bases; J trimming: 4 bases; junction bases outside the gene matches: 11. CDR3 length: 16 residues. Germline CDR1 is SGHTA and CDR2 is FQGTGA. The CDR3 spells CASSSPGAGGGETQYF. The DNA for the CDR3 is TGTGCCAGCAGCTCCCCGGGGGCGGGAGGCGGAGAGACCCAGTACTTC.

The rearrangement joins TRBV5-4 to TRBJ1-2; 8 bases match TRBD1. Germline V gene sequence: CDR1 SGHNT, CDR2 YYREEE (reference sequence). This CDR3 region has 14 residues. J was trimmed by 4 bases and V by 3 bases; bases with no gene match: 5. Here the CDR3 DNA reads TGTGCCAGCAGCTCCGGGACAGGCATCTATGGCTACACCTTC. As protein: CASSSGTGIYGYTF.

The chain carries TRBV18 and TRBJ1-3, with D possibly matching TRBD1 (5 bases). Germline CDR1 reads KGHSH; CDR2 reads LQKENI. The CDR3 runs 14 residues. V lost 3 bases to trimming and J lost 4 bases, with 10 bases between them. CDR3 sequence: CASSPEGLGNTIYF. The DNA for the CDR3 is TGTGCCAGCTCACCGGAGGGGTTAGGAAACACCATATATTTT.

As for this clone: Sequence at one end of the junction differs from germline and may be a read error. The chain's CDR3 is CASSPTAGVNTDTQYF. As DNA, the CDR3 is TGTGCTAGCAGCCCGACAGCGGGAGTAAACACAGATACGCAGTATTTT. V is TRBV7-7 and J is TRBJ2-3; TRBD2 matches 8 bases. CDR3 size: 16 residues. Germline lookup yields CDR1 SSHAT and CDR2 FNYEAQ (reference sequence).

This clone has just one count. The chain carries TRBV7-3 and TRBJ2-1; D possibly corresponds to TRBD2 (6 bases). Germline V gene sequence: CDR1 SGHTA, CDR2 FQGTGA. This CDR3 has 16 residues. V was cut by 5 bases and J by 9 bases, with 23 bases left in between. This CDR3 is CASSTRDSGHNGEQFF. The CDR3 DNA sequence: TGTGCCAGCAGCACCCGGGACTCAGGGCACAATGGTGAGCAGTTCTTC.

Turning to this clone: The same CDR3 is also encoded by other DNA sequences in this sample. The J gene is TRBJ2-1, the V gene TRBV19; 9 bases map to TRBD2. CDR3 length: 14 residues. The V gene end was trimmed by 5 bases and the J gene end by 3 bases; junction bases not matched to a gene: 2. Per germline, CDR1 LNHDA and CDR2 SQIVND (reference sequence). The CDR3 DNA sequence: TGTGCCAGTAGTGCGGGAGGGGACTACAATGAGCAGTTCTTC. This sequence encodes CASSAGGDYNEQFF.

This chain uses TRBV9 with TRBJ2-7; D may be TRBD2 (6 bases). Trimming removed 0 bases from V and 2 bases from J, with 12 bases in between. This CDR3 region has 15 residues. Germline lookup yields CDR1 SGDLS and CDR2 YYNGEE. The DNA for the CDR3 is TGTGCCAGCAGCGTAGCCCTAGCGCCCACCTACGAGCAGTACTTC. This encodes CASSVALAPTYEQYF.

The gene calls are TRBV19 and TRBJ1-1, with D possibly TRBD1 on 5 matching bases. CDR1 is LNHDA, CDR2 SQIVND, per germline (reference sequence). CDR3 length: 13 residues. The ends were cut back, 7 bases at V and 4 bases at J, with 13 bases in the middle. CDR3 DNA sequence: TGTGCCAGTATCACCAGGGAGGGCACTGAAGCTTTCTTT. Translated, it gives CASITREGTEAFF.

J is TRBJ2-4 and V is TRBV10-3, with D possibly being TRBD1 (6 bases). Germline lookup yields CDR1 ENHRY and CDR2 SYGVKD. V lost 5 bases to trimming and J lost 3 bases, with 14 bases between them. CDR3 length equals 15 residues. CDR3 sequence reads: CAISTGKEVKNIQYF. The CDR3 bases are TGTGCCATCAGTACAGGGAAAGAAGTCAAAAACATTCAGTACTTC.

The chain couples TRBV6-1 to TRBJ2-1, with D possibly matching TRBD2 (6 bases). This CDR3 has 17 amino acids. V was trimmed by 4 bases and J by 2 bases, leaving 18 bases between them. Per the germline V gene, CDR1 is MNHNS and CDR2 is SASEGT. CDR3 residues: CASSALRAGDPYNEQFF. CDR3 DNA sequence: TGTGCCAGCAGTGCCCTGCGAGCGGGCGATCCCTACAATGAGCAGTTCTTC.

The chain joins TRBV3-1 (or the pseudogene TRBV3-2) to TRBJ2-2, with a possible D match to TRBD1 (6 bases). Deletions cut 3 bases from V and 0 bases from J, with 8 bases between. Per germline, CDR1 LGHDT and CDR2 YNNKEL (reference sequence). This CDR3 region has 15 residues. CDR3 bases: TGTGCCAGCAGCCAGGGACAAACGAACACCGGGGAGCTGTTTTTT. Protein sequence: CASSQGQTNTGELFF.

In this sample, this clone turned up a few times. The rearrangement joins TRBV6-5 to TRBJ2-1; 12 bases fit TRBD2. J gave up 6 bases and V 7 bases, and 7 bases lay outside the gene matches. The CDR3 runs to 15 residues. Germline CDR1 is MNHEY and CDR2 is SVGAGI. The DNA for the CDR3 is TGTGCCAGCATCCTGACTAGCGGGAGCTCCAATGAGCAGTTCTTC. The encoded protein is CASILTSGSSNEQFF.

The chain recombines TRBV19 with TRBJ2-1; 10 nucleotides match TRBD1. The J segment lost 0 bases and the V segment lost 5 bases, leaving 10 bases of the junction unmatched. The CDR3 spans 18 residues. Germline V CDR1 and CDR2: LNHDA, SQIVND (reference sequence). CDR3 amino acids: CASSLGQGSTSSYNEQFF. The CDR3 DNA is TGTGCCAGTAGTCTGGGACAGGGGTCTACCTCCTCCTACAATGAGCAGTTCTTC.

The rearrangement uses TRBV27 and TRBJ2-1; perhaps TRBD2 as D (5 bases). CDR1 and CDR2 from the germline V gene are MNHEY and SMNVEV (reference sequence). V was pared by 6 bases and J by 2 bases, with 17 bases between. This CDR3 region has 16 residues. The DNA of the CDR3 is TGTGCCAGCAGCTCACCGAGCGGCCTAGCCTACAATGAGCAGTTCTTC. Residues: CASSSPSGLAYNEQFF.

In DNA form, the CDR3 reads TGTGCCATCAGTGAGCCGACAGGGGCGGGATCACCCCTCCACTTT. As protein: CAISEPTGAGSPLHF. The V and J genes are TRBV10-3 and TRBJ1-6; TRBD1 matches 8 bases. The length of the CDR3 is 15 residues. V lost 2 bases, J lost 10 bases, and 7 bases stayed unmatched. The germline gives CDR1 ENHRY, CDR2 SYGVKD.

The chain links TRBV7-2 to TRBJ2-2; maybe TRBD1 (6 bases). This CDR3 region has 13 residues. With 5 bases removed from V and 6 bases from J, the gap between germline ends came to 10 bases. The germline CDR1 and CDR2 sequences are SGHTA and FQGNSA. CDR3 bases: TGTGCCAGCAGCCCGCGGACAGCCGGGGAGCTGTTTTTT. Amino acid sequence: CASSPRTAGELFF.

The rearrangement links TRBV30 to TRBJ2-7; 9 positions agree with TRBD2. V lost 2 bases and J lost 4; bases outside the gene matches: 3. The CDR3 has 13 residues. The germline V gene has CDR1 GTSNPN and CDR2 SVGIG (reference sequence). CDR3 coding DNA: TGTGCCTGGAGTAGCGGGAGGTTATACGAGCAGTACTTC. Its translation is CAWSSGRLYEQYF.

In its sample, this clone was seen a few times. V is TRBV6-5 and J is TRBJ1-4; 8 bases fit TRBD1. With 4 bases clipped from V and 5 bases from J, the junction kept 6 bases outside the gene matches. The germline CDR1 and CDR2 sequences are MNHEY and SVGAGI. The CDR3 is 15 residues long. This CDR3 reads CASSSGQGINEKLFF. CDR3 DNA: TGTGCCAGCAGTTCCGGACAGGGAATAAATGAAAAACTGTTTTTT.

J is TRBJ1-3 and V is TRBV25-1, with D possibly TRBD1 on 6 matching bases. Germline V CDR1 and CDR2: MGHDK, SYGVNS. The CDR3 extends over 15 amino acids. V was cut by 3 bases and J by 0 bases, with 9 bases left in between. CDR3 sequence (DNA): TGTGCCAGCAGTGATAGGGGGAGCTCTGGAAACACCATATATTTT. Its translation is CASSDRGSSGNTIYF.

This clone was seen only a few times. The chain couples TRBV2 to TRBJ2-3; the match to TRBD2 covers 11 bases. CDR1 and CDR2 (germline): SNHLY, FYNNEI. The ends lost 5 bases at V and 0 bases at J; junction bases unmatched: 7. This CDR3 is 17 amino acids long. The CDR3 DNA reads TGTGCCAGCAGTACAAATAGCGGGAGGGCTAGCACAGATACGCAGTATTTT. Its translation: CASSTNSGRASTDTQYF.

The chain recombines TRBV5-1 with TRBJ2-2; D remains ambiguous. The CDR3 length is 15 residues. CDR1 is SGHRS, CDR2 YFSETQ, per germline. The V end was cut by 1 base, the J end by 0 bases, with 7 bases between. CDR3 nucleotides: TGCGCCAGCAGCTTGAGACAAGCGAACACCGGGGAGCTGTTTTTT. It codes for CASSLRQANTGELFF. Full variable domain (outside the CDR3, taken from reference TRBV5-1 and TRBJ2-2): KAGVTQTPRYLIKTRGQQVTLSCSPISGHRSVSWYQQTPGQGLQFLFEYFSETQRNKGNFPGRFSGRQFSNSRSEMNVSTLELGDSALYLCASSLRQANTGELFFGEGSRLTVL.

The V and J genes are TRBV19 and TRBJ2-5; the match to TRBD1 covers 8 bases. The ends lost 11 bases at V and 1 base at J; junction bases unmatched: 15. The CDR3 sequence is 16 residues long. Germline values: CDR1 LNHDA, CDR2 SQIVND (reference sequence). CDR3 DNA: TGTGCCGGGTGGACAGGGACGGATAGTATCCAAGAGACCCAGTACTTC. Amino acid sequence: CAGWTGTDSIQETQYF.

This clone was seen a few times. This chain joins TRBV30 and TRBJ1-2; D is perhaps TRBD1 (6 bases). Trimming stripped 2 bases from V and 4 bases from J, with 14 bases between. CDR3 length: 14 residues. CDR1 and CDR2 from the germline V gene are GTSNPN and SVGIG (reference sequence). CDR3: CAWSLGGLGYGYTF. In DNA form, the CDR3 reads TGTGCCTGGAGTTTGGGGGGGCTGGGCTATGGCTACACCTTC. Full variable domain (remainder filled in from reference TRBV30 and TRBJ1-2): SQTIHQWPATLVQPVGSPLSLECTVEGTSNPNLYWYRQAAGRGLQLLFYSVGIGQISSEVPQNLSASRPQDRQFILSSKKLLLSDSGFYLCAWSLGGLGYGYTFGSGTRLTVV.